The 5 T cell receptor beta chains below all came from one sample that was sequenced in a study of spatial heterogeneity in lung cancer. Via MiXCR, TCRdb re-called the 5' RACE reads, giving one row per CDR3 protein. The sample includes about 50,000 distinct CDR3 sequences, approximately 7.6% seen only once; the top ten take more than 10%. As to time point: sample taken at primary tumor resection. Sequencing covered unsorted whole RNA taken from tumor, nontumor lung or frozen PBMC. The sample was PBMCs, taken at surgery. The receptors here all came from a female donor with early-stage non-small cell lung cancer.

The table lists this clonotype with many counts. The chain couples TRBV6-5 to TRBJ1-1, with TRBD1 as a possible D gene (5 bases). The CDR3 runs 15 residues. Germline assignment: CDR1 MNHEY and CDR2 SVGAGI. V shed 7 bases and J shed 5 bases, with 20 bases lying between them. CDR3: CASKFNGGAKTEAFF. The CDR3 DNA is TGTGCCAGCAAATTCAATGGAGGGGCGAAGACTGAAGCTTTCTTT.

This clonotype was recorded many times. The chain couples TRBV20-1 to TRBJ2-5, with D possibly being TRBD1 (6 bases). Germline V CDR1 and CDR2: DFQATT, SNEGSKA (reference sequence). The V end lost 6 bases, the J end lost 3 bases, and 8 bases lay between the germline ends. The CDR3 contains 11 residues. For the CDR3, the DNA is TGCAGTGCCGACAGGAAAGAGACCCAGTACTTC. It encodes CSADRKETQYF.

This clonotype was seen repeatedly, ten times or more. The CDR3 DNA reads TGCGCCAGCAGCCCCCTACAGGGGGGCACAGATACGCAGTATTTT. This encodes CASSPLQGGTDTQYF. J is TRBJ2-3 and V is TRBV5-1, with 8 bases that match TRBD1. This CDR3 spans 15 amino acids. CDR1 and CDR2 from the germline V gene are SGHRS and YFSETQ. V was pared by 4 bases and J by 1 base, with 5 bases of the junction left unmatched. The variable domain in full, with the rest retrieved from reference TRBV5-1 and TRBJ2-3, is KAGVTQTPRYLIKTRGQQVTLSCSPISGHRSVSWYQQTPGQGLQFLFEYFSETQRNKGNFPGRFSGRQFSNSRSEMNVSTLELGDSALYLCASSPLQGGTDTQYFGPGTRLTVL.

This clonotype showed up just a few times. The V call is TRBV18, the J call TRBJ1-2; a possible D gene is TRBD1 (6 bases). This CDR3 comprises 15 residues. Germline CDR1 reads KGHSH; CDR2 reads LQKENI. Trimming left V 5 bases short and J 0 bases short, with 13 bases between. The DNA for the CDR3 is TGTGCCAGCTCATCCCAGAAGGGGGCTAACTATGGCTACACCTTC. This sequence encodes CASSSQKGANYGYTF.

V is TRBV21-1 and J is TRBJ2-7; the D call TRBD1 from the table was never checked on the DNA. TRBV21-1 is described as a pseudogene. The CDR3 totals 17 residues. CDR3 in amino acids: CASSNRIRGPGRYEQYF. DNA for the CDR3: TGTGCCAGCTCGAACCGAATACGGGGGCCGGGGCGATACGAGCAGTACTTC.